The source of this T cell receptor (beta chain) is a study of blood T cell repertoires in COVID-19. Study context: Acute and convalescent COVID-19 specimens originated in the United States, Italy and Spain. T cells, B-cell-depleted T cells, or PBMCs supplied cDNA or gDNA.

This clone was observed a single time. As originally analysed: Amplified reference gene primers provided the basis for estimating nucleated cell counts. Repertoires were generated with immunoSEQ multiplex PCR, while TCRdb's copy carries only in-frame clones and drops some. V, J and clone size were drawn from that table, and D and trimming were deduced from the DNA. The sample shows under 250,000 clones, roughly 86% of them seen only once. The CDR3 sequence is 16 residues long. CDR1 is SGHTA, CDR2 FQGNSA, per germline. V lost 3 bases, J lost 2 bases, and 7 bases stayed unmatched. The chain couples TRBV7-2 to TRBJ2-7; 10 positions match TRBD1. This TCR was sampled from a woman aged 60-70 years who had recovered from COVID-19. Sequenced: peripheral blood. In nucleotides, the CDR3 is TGTGCCAGCAGCTTTAGTCTCGGACAGGGGGCCTACGAGCAGTACTTC. Residues: CASSFSLGQGAYEQYF.